The 9 T cell receptor beta chains listed next were all sequenced from one sample in a study of cytomegalovirus exposure and HLA in healthy donors. PCR amplification relied on 60 Vbeta primers (plus 13 Jbeta primers). Libraries were prepared by immunoSEQ multiplex PCR; TCRdb keeps only in-frame clonotypes and omits some of them. This table holds 170,000 or so clones, less than 90% found once. The sample taken for sequencing was PBMCs. The receptor source for this set is a young man in good health and CMV-seronegative.

V gene TRBV6-5 combines with J gene TRBJ2-1, with 9 bases fitting TRBD1. CDR1 and CDR2 from the germline V gene are MNHEY and SVGAGI. The CDR3 length is 16 residues. V was clipped by 0 bases and J by 6 bases; unmatched bases: 6. The CDR3: CASSYSAGTGSNEQFF. The CDR3 DNA reads as TGTGCCAGCAGTTACTCCGCCGGGACAGGGTCCAATGAGCAGTTCTTC.

The rearrangement uses TRBV7-2 and TRBJ2-5; D may be TRBD2 (6 bases). Germline V lookup: CDR1 SGHTA, CDR2 FQGNSA. The CDR3 length is 14 residues. The V gene lost 3 bases and the J gene lost 2 bases, with 10 bases spanning the gap. The CDR3 nucleotides are TGTGCCAGCAGCTTCGGCGGACTACAAGAGACCCAGTACTTC. Amino acids: CASSFGGLQETQYF.

The chain is built from TRBV30 and TRBJ1-1, with a possible D match to TRBD1 (5 bases). There are 12 residues in the CDR3. Trimming took off 1 base at V and 6 bases at J, with 9 bases between the two ends. The germline V gene has CDR1 GTSNPN and CDR2 SVGIG (reference sequence). The CDR3, as DNA: TGTGCCTGGAGTGGTCAACAGGCTGAAGCTTTCTTT. This codes for CAWSGQQAEAFF.

V is TRBV9 and J is TRBJ2-1; D may be TRBD1 (5 bases). The V and J ends lost 0 bases and 4 bases respectively, with 11 bases between them. From germline, CDR1 is SGDLS and CDR2 YYNGEE. CDR3 length equals 15 residues. The CDR3 DNA is TGTGCCAGCAGCGTAGAAGGGGTACTTTACAATGAGCAGTTCTTC. Translated: CASSVEGVLYNEQFF.

This chain uses TRBV28 with TRBJ1-1; TRBD1 agrees at 9 bases. Trimming took 7 bases from V and 4 from J; bases not matched to a gene: 7. Germline V gene lookup returns CDR1 MDHEN and CDR2 SYDVKM. This CDR3 comprises 14 residues. In DNA form, the CDR3 reads TGTGCCAGCACCTGGACAGGGGCAAGCACTGAAGCTTTCTTT. Amino acids: CASTWTGASTEAFF.

The rearrangement uses TRBV4-3 and TRBJ2-2; D may be TRBD2 (6 bases). The CDR3 covers 16 residues. V shed 3 bases and J shed 0 bases, with 11 bases lying between them. Germline CDR1 LGHNA, CDR2 YSLEER. CDR3 nucleotide sequence: TGCGCCAGCAGCCAGGAGCGGGCTACGAACACCGGGGAGCTGTTTTTT. This translates into CASSQERATNTGELFF.

J is TRBJ2-1 and V is TRBV25-1; 10 positions agree with TRBD2. Germline CDR1 MGHDK, CDR2 SYGVNS. This CDR3 contains 16 residues. V was clipped by 6 bases and J by 4 bases; unmatched bases: 9. The DNA of the CDR3 is TGTGCCAGCAGCAACCCAGCGGGAGGGAAGTACAATGAGCAGTTCTTC. It codes for CASSNPAGGKYNEQFF.

V is TRBV19 and J is TRBJ2-7, with D perhaps TRBD2 (6 bases). The germline V and J ends were trimmed by 5 bases and 2 bases, with 13 bases remaining between them. The CDR3 is 14 amino acids. CDR1 is LNHDA, CDR2 SQIVND, per germline (reference sequence). CDR3 region: CASSRRDSAYEQYF. Written as DNA, the CDR3 is TGTGCCAGTAGTCGTCGGGACTCGGCCTACGAGCAGTACTTC.

This clone was detected only once. The rearrangement uses TRBV11-2 and TRBJ2-7; possibly TRBD1 for D (5 bases). The CDR3 is made up of 14 amino acids. Looked up from germline, CDR1 is SGHAT and CDR2 is FQNNGV. V gave up 3 bases and J gave up 5 bases, with 14 bases separating them. CDR3 DNA: TGTGCCAGCAGCTTCCAGGGTAGAGACCACGAGCAGTACTTC. This gives the protein CASSFQGRDHEQYF.